What follows are 20 T cell receptor beta chains derived from one specimen sequenced in a study of blood T cell repertoires in COVID-19. TCRdb keeps only in-frame clones here, not all; method: immunoSEQ multiplex PCR. The sample contains 250,000 or so clones, 87% of which appear only once. The sequenced sample consisted of peripheral blood. These receptors originate from a man aged 18 to 35 with active or convalescent COVID-19.

This clone was seen once. The chain uses TRBV6-2 or TRBV6-3 and TRBJ1-5; D gene uncertain. The ends were cut back, 6 bases at V and 6 bases at J, with 15 bases in the middle. This CDR3 is 14 amino acids long. CDR1 is MNHEY and CDR2 is SVGEGT in the germline V gene. This CDR3 reads CASSTPGLTQPQHF. In nucleotides, the CDR3 is TGTGCCAGCAGCACCCCGGGTTTGACTCAGCCCCAGCATTTT.

CDR3 DNA: TGTGCCAGCAGCAACACCGGGACAGTCTCCTACAATGAGCAGTTCTTC. This gives the protein CASSNTGTVSYNEQFF. V is TRBV14 and J is TRBJ2-1; 7 bases line up with TRBD1. Germline values: CDR1 SGHDN, CDR2 FVKESK. The CDR3 spans 16 residues. Trimming took 5 bases from V and 0 from J; bases not matched to a gene: 7.

V and J are TRBV9 and TRBJ1-6; no clear D gene. V lost 3 bases to trimming and J lost 13 bases, with 8 bases between them. The CDR3 sequence is 11 residues long. Germline CDR1 and CDR2: SGDLS and YYNGEE. CDR3 coding DNA: TGTGCCAGCAGCGCCGACGGGCCCCTCCACTTT. It is translated as CASSADGPLHF.

This chain connects TRBV19 to TRBJ2-7; 14 bases fit TRBD2. This CDR3 has 19 amino acids. In germline, CDR1 is LNHDA, CDR2 SQIVND (reference sequence). The J segment lost 2 bases and the V segment lost 3 bases, leaving 12 bases of the junction unmatched. The CDR3 is CASSITGTSGRGWTYEQYF. The CDR3 DNA reads TGTGCCAGTAGTATTACCGGGACTAGCGGGAGAGGTTGGACCTACGAGCAGTACTTC.

The genes are TRBV5-1 and TRBJ1-1; possibly TRBD1 for D (6 bases). Trimming took 4 bases from V and 1 from J, leaving 14 bases between them. CDR1 and CDR2 from the germline V gene are SGHRS and YFSETQ. This CDR3 spans 15 amino acids. DNA for the CDR3: TGCGCCAGCAGCCCCAGCGGACAGCCGAACACTGAAGCTTTCTTT. It translates to CASSPSGQPNTEAFF.

This clone has more than one count but fewer than ten. The chain recombines TRBV5-1 with TRBJ1-1; a possible D gene is TRBD1 (6 bases). The V gene's germline CDR1 is SGHRS and CDR2 YFSETQ. V was clipped by 2 bases and J by 6 bases, with 14 bases between them. This CDR3 has 14 amino acids. The CDR3 bases are TGCGCCAGCAGCTTTGGGGGGGCCGGGGCTGAAGCTTTCTTT. This encodes CASSFGGAGAEAFF.

The chain couples TRBV19 to TRBJ2-3, with 10 positions matching TRBD2. The CDR3 is 15 amino acids. CDR1 LNHDA and CDR2 SQIVND come from the germline V gene (reference sequence). The V and J ends lost 7 bases and 3 bases, in that order; junction bases with no gene match: 7. The CDR3, as DNA: TGTGCCAGTACCTCAGGACTAGCGGAAACAGATACGCAGTATTTT. This translates into CASTSGLAETDTQYF. The whole variable domain, filled in from reference TRBV19 and TRBJ2-3, reads DGGITQSPKYLFRKEGQNVTLSCEQNLNHDAMYWYRQDPGQGLRLIYYSQIVNDFQKGDIAEGYSVSREKKESFPLTVTSAQKNPTAFYLCASTSGLAETDTQYFGPGTRLTVL.

J is TRBJ1-6 and V is TRBV4-3; D unclear. Between the trimmed V and J ends, which lost 1 base and 6 bases, there was a span of 10 bases. Germline values: CDR1 LGHNA, CDR2 YSLEER. This CDR3 is built from 15 residues. The CDR3 spells CASSQGPGINSPLHF. CDR3 DNA: TGCGCCAGCAGCCAAGGTCCCGGGATTAATTCACCCCTCCACTTT.

V gene TRBV18 combines with J gene TRBJ1-1; a weak D match, TRBD1 (5 bases). CDR1 is KGHSH, CDR2 LQKENI, per germline. Trimming removed 0 bases at V and 4 bases at J, with 9 bases between. The CDR3 contains 14 residues. In nucleotides, the CDR3 is TGTGCCAGCTCACCACCGGGGGGGGGCACTGAAGCTTTCTTT. It is translated as CASSPPGGGTEAFF.

The genes are TRBV29-1 and TRBJ2-1; D is ambiguous. Per the germline V gene, CDR1 is SQVTM and CDR2 is ANQGSEA. V was clipped by 7 bases and J by 0 bases, with 7 bases between them. The CDR3 consists of 12 residues. CDR3 protein: CSGGTSYNEQFF. As DNA, the CDR3 is TGCAGCGGCGGTACCTCCTACAATGAGCAGTTCTTC.

This clone is medium-sized by share. The V call is TRBV6-5, the J call TRBJ2-7; 13 bases are a match to TRBD2. V shed 6 bases, J shed 1 base, and the junction held 3 bases outside the gene matches. Germline V CDR1 and CDR2: MNHEY, SVGAGI. CDR3 length: 15 amino acids. In DNA form, the CDR3 reads TGTGCCAGCAGGGCGACTAGCGGGGGGTCCTACGAGCAGTACTTC. Protein sequence: CASRATSGGSYEQYF.

J is TRBJ1-3 and V is TRBV20-1, with 9 positions matching TRBD1. V trimming: 6 bases; J trimming: 10 bases; junction bases outside the gene matches: 4. The CDR3 runs to 11 residues. Germline V gene data show CDR1 as DFQATT and CDR2 as SNEGSKA (reference sequence). For the CDR3, the DNA is TGCAGTGCAAAACAGGGGGCAACCATATATTTT. This translates into CSAKQGATIYF.

The sample holds one count of this clone. Other DNA sequences of this sample code for an identical CDR3. The chain carries TRBV5-1 and TRBJ1-3; 8 bases are a match to TRBD1. V shed 4 bases, J shed 2 bases, and the junction held 2 bases outside the gene matches. Germline loops: CDR1 SGHRS, CDR2 YFSETQ. The CDR3 sequence is 14 residues long. The CDR3 bases are TGCGCCAGCAGCCTGACAGGGGCTGGAAACACCATATATTTT. This encodes CASSLTGAGNTIYF.

This clone was picked up one time. The rearrangement joins TRBV18 to TRBJ2-7, with 8 bases aligning to TRBD2. Germline V lookup: CDR1 KGHSH, CDR2 LQKENI. The CDR3 runs to 15 residues. After removal of 2 bases from V and 5 bases from J, the junction contained 8 bases not matched to a gene. In nucleotides, the CDR3 is TGTGCCAGCTCACCAGCGGGGGGCTATGACGACGAGCAGTACTTC. This translates into CASSPAGGYDDEQYF.

The rearrangement links TRBV27 to TRBJ2-7, with 8 bases aligning to TRBD1. After removal of 0 bases from V and 6 bases from J, the junction contained 7 bases not matched to a gene. The CDR3 is 15 amino acids. From germline, CDR1 is MNHEY and CDR2 SMNVEV (reference sequence). The CDR3 DNA is TGTGCCAGCAGTTTATCGAGGACAGGGAAGTCCGAGCAGTACTTC. Translation: CASSLSRTGKSEQYF.

This chain uses TRBV27 with TRBJ1-1; possibly TRBD1 for D (6 bases). This CDR3 is built from 13 residues. The germline V gene encodes CDR1 MNHEY and CDR2 SMNVEV (reference sequence). V lost 8 bases to trimming and J lost 8 bases, with 18 bases between them. This CDR3 is CASSVQGTSEAFF. The CDR3 DNA is TGTGCCAGCTCGGTTCAGGGGACATCCGAAGCTTTCTTT.

The gene calls are TRBV7-2 and TRBJ1-6, with 9 bases fitting TRBD1. V shed 3 bases, J shed 5 bases, and the junction held 2 bases outside the gene matches. Germline CDR1 is SGHTA and CDR2 is FQGNSA. There are 15 residues in the CDR3. In nucleotides, the CDR3 is TGTGCCAGCAGCTTCCGGGACAGGGATAATTCACCCCTCCACTTT. Protein: CASSFRDRDNSPLHF. Using reference TRBV7-2 and TRBJ1-6 for the parts outside the CDR3, the full variable domain is GAGVSQSPSNKVTEKGKDVELRCDPISGHTALYWYRQSLGQGLEFLIYFQGNSAPDKSGLPSDRFSAERTGGSVSTLTIQRTQQEDSAVYLCASSFRDRDNSPLHFGNGTRLTVT.

The chain combines TRBV4-1 with TRBJ1-6, with D possibly matching TRBD1 (6 bases). The CDR3 runs to 16 residues. Germline CDR1 and CDR2: MGHRA and YSYEKL. Trimming stripped 5 bases from V and 6 bases from J, with 17 bases between. In DNA, the CDR3 is TGCGCCAGCAGCACGCACAGGGAAGTTTTTAATTCACCCCTCCACTTT. Protein: CASSTHREVFNSPLHF.

This chain uses TRBV5-4 with TRBJ2-7; maybe TRBD1 (6 bases). This CDR3 region has 15 residues. Trimming removed 2 bases from V and 0 bases from J, with 12 bases in between. CDR1 and CDR2 from the germline V gene are SGHNT and YYREEE (reference sequence). CDR3 DNA: TGTGCCAGCAGCTTAGGTGGGGGCCGCTCCTACGAGCAGTACTTC. This codes for CASSLGGGRSYEQYF.

This chain uses TRBV6-2 or TRBV6-3 with TRBJ2-2; no clear D gene. The germline gives CDR1 MNHEY, CDR2 SVGEGT. This CDR3 comprises 16 residues. V was shortened by 4 bases and J by 8 bases, with 20 bases between the two germline ends. The CDR3 DNA reads as TGTGCCAGCAGTTCTCTTACGGCAAGTAAGGAGGGGGAGCTGTTTTTT. Translating gives CASSSLTASKEGELFF.